These 20 T cell receptor beta chains originate from one sample sequenced in a study of Graves' ophthalmopathy and Graves' hyperthyroidism (dated by TCRdb to 2016 to 2018). TCRdb lists the instrument as Illumina HiSeq 2000. TCR beta CDR3 regions were amplified from RNA transcripts for repertoire sequencing. HTBI primers and the Qiagen OneStep RT-PCR kit were used in a first-round RT-PCR, which was followed by a second-round multiplex PCR, size selection and purification. Clones were called with MiXCR by TCRdb after fastp trimmed the public reads at Q25, and only in-frame beta chains were retained. CDR3 protein duplicates are merged, each entry listing the most common genes and DNA. Recorded for this sample are approximately 460,000 distinct CDR3 sequences; roughly 14% of them occurred a single time. The ten largest clones capture 8% to 10% of the sample. Material: blood. The receptors derive from a woman in her thirties with Graves' ophthalmopathy. Donor details come from another sample of the same person, matched by shared clones.

At least ten counts were recorded for this clonotype. Written as DNA, the CDR3 is TGTGCCAGCAGTAATAGGGGTTTTCAGCCCCAGCATTTT. This translates into CASSNRGFQPQHF. J is TRBJ1-5 and V is TRBV6-5; TRBD1 might be the D (5 bases). There are 13 residues in the CDR3. The germline V gene encodes CDR1 MNHEY and CDR2 SVGAGI. Between the trimmed V and J ends, which lost 5 bases and 6 bases, there was a span of 11 bases.

Ten or more counts support this clonotype. V is TRBV27 and J is TRBJ2-5; possible D gene TRBD2, 6 bases. The germline V and J ends were trimmed by 3 bases and 5 bases, with 10 bases remaining between them. Germline-derived CDR1 and CDR2 are MNHEY and SMNVEV (reference sequence). The CDR3 is 13 amino acids. The CDR3 bases are TGTGCCAGCAGTTTCGGCGGGATGGAGACCCAGTACTTC. Translation gives CASSFGGMETQYF.

At least ten counts were recorded for this clonotype. V gene TRBV12-3 or TRBV12-4 combines with J gene TRBJ1-2, with a tentative D call TRBD1 (6 bases). Trimming pared 0 bases from V and 4 bases from J, leaving 24 bases between. The CDR3 is made up of 19 amino acids. The CDR3 bases are TGTGCCAGCAGTTTAGCGCTGGGGGCAGGGAGTCGTTCGGGCTATGGCTACACCTTC. This translates into CASSLALGAGSRSGYGYTF.

This clonotype was seen ten or more times. The rearrangement joins TRBV7-3 to TRBJ2-7; the D is unclear. CDR1 and CDR2 (germline): SGHTA, FQGTGA. With 0 bases removed from V and 1 base from J, the gap between germline ends came to 7 bases. The CDR3 spans 14 residues. CDR3 residues: CASSLTPTSYEQYF. The CDR3 nucleotides are TGTGCCAGCAGCTTAACCCCTACATCCTACGAGCAGTACTTC.

This clonotype was observed a handful of times. A much larger clone is a single base away; this may be a read error. The V and J genes are TRBV12-3 or TRBV12-4 and TRBJ2-2; a weak D match, TRBD2 (5 bases). CDR3 size: 11 residues. This CDR3 is CASRSSGELCF. As DNA, the CDR3 is TGTGCCAGCAGGAGTTCCGGGGAGCTGTGTTTT.

Ten or more counts support this clonotype. The V gene is TRBV6-2 or TRBV6-3, the J gene TRBJ2-7; 13 nucleotides match TRBD2. The CDR3 runs 14 residues. J gave up 1 base and V 6 bases, and 0 bases lay outside the gene matches. Germline-derived CDR1 and CDR2 are MNHEY and SVGEGT. The CDR3 protein is CASRGLAGSYEQYF. As DNA, the CDR3 is TGTGCCAGCAGGGGACTAGCGGGGTCCTACGAGCAGTACTTC.

This clonotype appeared many times. The V and J genes are TRBV30 and TRBJ1-2, with TRBD1 identical over 7 bases. This CDR3 comprises 14 residues. The J segment lost 7 bases and the V segment lost 0 bases, leaving 8 bases of the junction unmatched. Looked up from germline, CDR1 is GTSNPN and CDR2 is SVGIG (reference sequence). DNA of the CDR3: TGTGCCTGGAGTGTACGTGGGGCAGGGGGTGGCTACACCTTC. Protein sequence: CAWSVRGAGGGYTF.

This clonotype has a count of ten or more. The DNA for the CDR3 is TGCAGCGTATCGGTGTTCATGAACACTGAAGCTTTCTTT. Amino acids: CSVSVFMNTEAFF. The V gene is TRBV29-1, the J gene TRBJ1-1, with D unresolved. The CDR3 has 13 amino acids. Germline lookup yields CDR1 SQVTM and CDR2 ANQGSEA. The V and J ends lost 6 bases and 0 bases respectively, with 11 bases between them.

As concerns this clonotype: Germline is not matched at one junction end, which may reflect a read error. The chain recombines TRBV6-5 with TRBJ1-5; 10 nucleotides agree with TRBD1. CDR1 is MNHEY, CDR2 SVGAGI, per germline. The CDR3 is 16 residues long. CDR3 residues: CASNYPGQGSNQPQHF. The CDR3 DNA reads TGTGCCAGCAATTACCCGGGACAGGGGAGCAATCAGCCCCAGCATTTT.

The chain links TRBV5-1 to TRBJ2-7; weak D call: TRBD2 (5 bases). Germline CDR1 is SGHRS and CDR2 is YFSETQ. Trimming removed 1 base from V and 6 bases from J, with 14 bases in between. The CDR3 has 14 amino acids. The CDR3, as DNA: TGCGCCAGCAGCTTGAGAGGGCCTACTTCCGAGCAGTACTTC. Its protein is CASSLRGPTSEQYF.

In its sample, this clonotype was seen many times. The J gene is TRBJ2-7, the V gene TRBV12-3 or TRBV12-4; D is possibly TRBD1 (5 bases). The CDR3 has 14 amino acids. V was trimmed by 1 base and J by 6 bases, leaving 13 bases between them. In DNA form, the CDR3 reads TGTGCCAGCAGTTTAGGCAGGGTGTTCGGCGAGCAGTACTTC. It encodes CASSLGRVFGEQYF.

Many counts were recorded for this clonotype. The V call is TRBV12-3 or TRBV12-4, the J call TRBJ1-5; no definite D call. V shed 2 bases and J shed 2 bases, with 10 bases lying between them. The CDR3 is 15 residues long. CDR3 residues: CASSLKGRGNQPQHF. DNA for the CDR3: TGTGCCAGCAGTTTAAAAGGCAGAGGCAATCAGCCCCAGCATTTT.

The chain carries TRBV12-3 or TRBV12-4 and TRBJ2-7; 11 bases fit TRBD2. CDR3 size: 17 residues. Trimming removed 7 bases from V and 3 bases from J; junction bases left unmatched: 14. CDR3 protein: CASTRGSGGVDFYEQYF. CDR3 in DNA: TGTGCCAGCACCCGGGGTAGCGGGGGGGTAGACTTCTACGAGCAGTACTTC.

This clonotype was observed many times. The V and J genes are TRBV27 and TRBJ2-4; a possible D gene is TRBD2 (6 bases). V gave up 10 bases and J gave up 0 bases, with 7 bases separating them. Germline assignment: CDR1 MNHEY and CDR2 SMNVEV (reference sequence). This CDR3 has 12 amino acids. The CDR3, as DNA: TGTGCCACCGGGGGAGCCAAAAACATTCAGTACTTC. This sequence encodes CATGGAKNIQYF.

This clonotype was found many times. The V call is TRBV28, the J call TRBJ1-5; no clear D. The CDR3 covers 14 residues. Trimming shortened V by 1 base and J by 1 base, and 5 bases separated the two germline ends. Germline V CDR1 and CDR2: MDHEN, SYDVKM. The chain's CDR3 is CASSLLTSNQPQHF. In nucleotides, the CDR3 is TGTGCCAGCAGTTTATTGACCAGCAATCAGCCCCAGCATTTT. The full variable domain, with the rest looked up from reference TRBV28 and TRBJ1-5, is DVKVTQSSRYLVKRTGEKVFLECVQDMDHENMFWYRQDPGLGLRLIYFSYDVKMKEKGDIPEGYSVSREKKERFSLILESASTNQTSMYLCASSLLTSNQPQHFGDGTRLSIL.

The table lists this clonotype with many counts. This sequence joins TRBV6-1 and TRBJ2-7; 10 nucleotides agree with TRBD2. The J segment lost 2 bases and the V segment lost 2 bases, leaving 6 bases of the junction unmatched. This CDR3 is 16 amino acids long. Per the germline V gene, CDR1 is MNHNS and CDR2 is SASEGT. CDR3 amino acids: CASSELQGLAAYEQYF. The CDR3 coding sequence is TGTGCCAGCAGTGAATTGCAAGGACTAGCGGCCTACGAGCAGTACTTC.

This chain joins TRBV12-3 or TRBV12-4 and TRBJ1-1; 8 nucleotides match TRBD1. Trimming took 5 bases from V and 5 from J; bases not matched to a gene: 7. This CDR3 contains 14 residues. CDR3 DNA sequence: TGTGCCAGCAGTACGCAGGGGGCGCAAACTGAAGCTTTCTTT. The encoded protein is CASSTQGAQTEAFF.

A word on this clonotype: This may be a read error: a much more frequent sequence differs by one nucleotide. The CDR3 carries no conserved terminal phenylalanine or tryptophan, so it likely arises from a read error. The chain employs TRBV19 and TRBJ1-1; D is ambiguous. The V and J ends lost 7 bases and 0 bases respectively, with 6 bases between them. The CDR3 is 12 residues long. CDR1 is LNHDA, CDR2 SQIVND, per germline (reference sequence). CDR3 nucleotide sequence: TGTGCCAGTAAGAAGTTGAACACTGAAGCTTTCATT. It encodes CASKKLNTEAFI.

This clonotype turned up a few times. The chain joins TRBV7-8 to TRBJ1-5; D might be TRBD1 (5 bases). Germline CDR1 reads SGHVS; CDR2 reads FQNEAQ. This CDR3 comprises 15 residues. The V end lost 1 base, the J end lost 3 bases, and 10 bases lay between the germline ends. The CDR3 spells CASSLGGVLNQPQHF. DNA for the CDR3: TGTGCCAGCAGCTTAGGGGGGGTTCTCAATCAGCCCCAGCATTTT.

This clonotype was counted at least ten times. This sequence joins TRBV19 and TRBJ1-2; D is unresolved. This CDR3 has 13 amino acids. Germline loops: CDR1 LNHDA, CDR2 SQIVND (reference sequence). Trimming shortened V by 6 bases and J by 6 bases, and 14 bases separated the two germline ends. CDR3 in DNA: TGTGCCAGTAGCCCTCATCCCGACCATGGCTACACCTTC. It translates to CASSPHPDHGYTF. Supplemented by reference TRBV19 and TRBJ1-2, the full variable domain reads DGGITQSPKYLFRKEGQNVTLSCEQNLNHDAMYWYRQDPGQGLRLIYYSQIVNDFQKGDIAEGYSVSREKKESFPLTVTSAQKNPTAFYLCASSPHPDHGYTFGSGTRLTVV.